The 25 T cell receptor beta chains in this list originate from one sample, sequenced in a study of regulatory T cells in long-lasting Graves disease. CDR3-region Arm-PCR and iRepertoire HTBI primers produced the TCR beta libraries. MiXCR was run by TCRdb on the multiplex PCR reads, yielding one entry per CDR3 protein. The sample lists 650,000 to 850,000 distinct CDR3 sequences, 25% to 35% occurring once. The time point here: persistent/refractory GD, antithyroid drugs over 5 years with positive TRAb. Preparation of the TCR library used RNA extracted from PBMCs. The sequenced sample was peripheral blood mononuclear cells (PBMCs), obtained when the disease was refractory, from a patient treated with antithyroid drugs. These receptor sequences come from a female donor with Graves disease.

This chain joins TRBV7-3 and TRBJ2-2, with 7 bases fitting TRBD2. The V segment lost 4 bases and the J segment 5 bases; nucleotides outside the gene matches: 4. CDR3 length: 14 residues. Germline V gives CDR1 SGHTA, CDR2 FQGTGA. The CDR3 region is CASSWGAGTGELFF. In DNA, the CDR3 is TGTGCCAGCAGCTGGGGAGCGGGAACCGGGGAGCTGTTTTTT.

The V call is TRBV6-2 or TRBV6-3, the J call TRBJ2-1, with TRBD2 as a possible D gene (6 bases). Per the germline V gene, CDR1 is MNHEY and CDR2 is SVGEGT. The V end lost 5 bases, the J end lost 5 bases, and 16 bases lay between the germline ends. This CDR3 has 15 residues. The CDR3 coding sequence is TGTGCCAGCAGTGAGGTTTGGAGGGTTAACAATGAGCAGTTCTTC. Protein: CASSEVWRVNNEQFF.

This clonotype was recorded a few times. The rearrangement joins TRBV19 to TRBJ1-4; TRBD1 aligns across 8 bases. The CDR3 is 17 residues long. Germline lookup yields CDR1 LNHDA and CDR2 SQIVND (reference sequence). The junction had 8 bases not matched to a gene; V was cut back by 4 bases and J by 1 base. The CDR3 here is CASSTDRGRGTNEKLFF. The CDR3 nucleotides read TGTGCCAGTAGTACCGACAGGGGAAGGGGAACTAATGAAAAACTGTTTTTT.

The V and J genes are TRBV10-1 and TRBJ1-2; 7 bases line up with TRBD1. The CDR3 has 15 amino acids. CDR1 and CDR2 from the germline V gene are WNHNN and SYGVQD (reference sequence). With V trimmed by 4 bases and J by 5 bases, 10 bases remained unmatched. The CDR3 is CASSVLSGGKYGYTF. The CDR3 DNA reads TGCGCCAGCAGTGTTTTGTCAGGGGGTAAATATGGCTACACCTTC.

This rearrangement joins TRBV20-1 to TRBJ2-7, with 9 bases fitting TRBD1. The CDR3 spans 11 residues. The junction had 4 bases not matched to a gene; V was cut back by 7 bases and J by 6 bases. Germline V CDR1 and CDR2: DFQATT, SNEGSKA (reference sequence). The CDR3: CSGNRGPEQYF. The CDR3 DNA sequence: TGCAGTGGGAACAGGGGGCCCGAGCAGTACTTC.

V usage is TRBV2 and J usage is TRBJ2-2; D may be TRBD2 (6 bases). V lost 6 bases and J lost 3, with 8 bases in between. The germline V gene encodes CDR1 SNHLY and CDR2 FYNNEI. The CDR3 has 13 residues. For the CDR3, the DNA is TGTGCCAGCAGCGCGGGATACACCGGGGAGCTGTTTTTT. Amino acid sequence: CASSAGYTGELFF.

The chain carries TRBV5-5 and TRBJ2-7; possibly TRBD1 or TRBD2 for D (5 bases each). V was cut by 0 bases and J by 2 bases, with 12 bases left in between. Germline V lookup: CDR1 SGHKS, CDR2 YYEKEE (reference sequence). This CDR3 contains 15 residues. The CDR3 DNA reads TGTGCCAGCAGCTTGGCAGGGAGCACCACCTACGAGCAGTACTTC. This sequence encodes CASSLAGSTTYEQYF.

Only a few counts were recorded for this clonotype. The chain has TRBV5-1 and TRBJ1-2; possible D gene TRBD1, 5 bases. The CDR3 is 16 residues long. The V end was cut by 0 bases, the J end by 4 bases, with 16 bases between. Per germline, CDR1 SGHRS and CDR2 YFSETQ. The DNA of the CDR3 is TGCGCCAGCAGCTTGGCGGGGGACGCCTGGGGCTATGGCTACACCTTC. It codes for CASSLAGDAWGYGYTF. The whole variable domain, filled in from reference TRBV5-1 and TRBJ1-2, reads KAGVTQTPRYLIKTRGQQVTLSCSPISGHRSVSWYQQTPGQGLQFLFEYFSETQRNKGNFPGRFSGRQFSNSRSEMNVSTLELGDSALYLCASSLAGDAWGYGYTFGSGTRLTVV.

The V call is TRBV3-1, the J call TRBJ1-5; 10 nucleotides align to TRBD1. V shed 4 bases and J 5 bases; nucleotides not matched to a gene: 11. CDR3 length: 17 residues. The germline CDR1 and CDR2 sequences are LGHDT and YNNKEL (reference sequence). CDR3 nucleotide sequence: TGTGCCAGCAGCCTACAAACCGGGACAGGGGCTGATCAGCCCCAGCATTTT. Translating it yields CASSLQTGTGADQPQHF.

In its sample, this clonotype was seen a few times. The chain is built from TRBV24-1 and TRBJ2-7, with a tentative D call TRBD2 (6 bases). The germline V gene encodes CDR1 KGHDR and CDR2 SFDVKD. The CDR3 has 17 residues. Between the trimmed V and J ends, which lost 3 bases and 6 bases, there was a span of 23 bases. The CDR3 spells CATSDTTRGGGGAEQYF. CDR3 sequence (DNA): TGTGCCACCAGTGATACCACGCGGGGCGGTGGAGGGGCCGAGCAGTACTTC.

The rearrangement joins TRBV19 to TRBJ1-2; a weak D match, TRBD1 (6 bases). CDR3 length: 17 residues. Germline V gene sequence: CDR1 LNHDA, CDR2 SQIVND (reference sequence). Trimming took 2 bases from V and 1 from J, leaving 17 bases between them. Here the CDR3 DNA reads TGTGCCAGTAGTATATCCCTGGGGGGCGCACGTAACTATGGCTACACCTTC. Translation gives CASSISLGGARNYGYTF.

This chain joins TRBV20-1 and TRBJ1-5; no definite D call. The CDR3 has 14 residues. Deletions cut 3 bases from V and 3 bases from J, with 12 bases between. Germline loops: CDR1 DFQATT, CDR2 SNEGSKA (reference sequence). CDR3 residues: CSAREGRDNQPQHF. For the CDR3, the DNA is TGCAGTGCTAGGGAAGGACGGGACAATCAGCCCCAGCATTTT.

The V gene is TRBV6-9, the J gene TRBJ2-7; tentatively, D is TRBD2 (6 bases). The germline CDR1 and CDR2 sequences are MNHGY and SVAAGI. The ends were cut back, 4 bases at V and 2 bases at J, with 12 bases in the middle. CDR3 length: 14 residues. The CDR3 sequence is CASSSLARTYEQYF. For the CDR3, the DNA is TGTGCCAGCAGTTCTCTAGCGCGAACCTACGAGCAGTACTTC.

The sample holds a few counts of this clonotype. This chain connects TRBV11-2 to TRBJ1-4; the D is unclear. This CDR3 has 15 residues. Trimming took 1 base from V and 4 from J, leaving 10 bases between them. The V gene's germline CDR1 is SGHAT and CDR2 FQNNGV. CDR3: CASSLGAGSNEKLFF. In nucleotides, the CDR3 is TGTGCCAGCAGCTTAGGGGCCGGTAGTAATGAAAAACTGTTTTTT. The full variable domain, in which reference TRBV11-2 and TRBJ1-4 provide the parts outside the CDR3, is EAGVAQSPRYKIIEKRQSVAFWCNPISGHATLYWYQQILGQGPKLLIQFQNNGVVDDSQLPKDRFSAERLKGVDSTLKIQPAKLEDSAVYLCASSLGAGSNEKLFFGSGTQLSVL.

This clonotype was counted only a few times. The rearrangement joins TRBV6-1 to TRBJ2-2, with D possibly matching TRBD2 (5 bases). Germline V gene lookup returns CDR1 MNHNS and CDR2 SASEGT. The CDR3 covers 13 residues. V was shortened by 7 bases and J by 6 bases, with 12 bases between the two germline ends. CDR3 region: CASTLGSAGELFF. In nucleotides, the CDR3 is TGTGCCAGCACCCTGGGGAGTGCCGGGGAGCTGTTTTTT.

The CDR3 region is CASSIRGPNEKLFF. The CDR3 nucleotides read TGTGCCAGCAGCATCAGGGGGCCTAATGAAAAACTGTTTTTT. The chain is built from TRBV5-6 and TRBJ1-4; 8 bases map to TRBD1. The CDR3 contains 14 residues. Germline V lookup: CDR1 SGHDT, CDR2 YYEEEE. J was trimmed by 3 bases and V by 4 bases; bases with no gene match: 2.

J is TRBJ1-3 and V is TRBV2; a weak D match, TRBD1 (6 bases). V lost 2 bases to trimming and J lost 4 bases, with 12 bases between them. In germline, CDR1 is SNHLY, CDR2 FYNNEI. The CDR3 consists of 15 residues. For the CDR3, the DNA is TGTGCCAGCAGTGAAACACAGGGAACAGGAAACACCATATATTTT. This encodes CASSETQGTGNTIYF.

This clonotype was counted a few times. This CDR3 reads CASRSRDREIYGTGELFF. For the CDR3, the DNA is TGTGCCAGCAGATCCCGGGACAGGGAAATATATGGCACCGGGGAGCTGTTTTTT. V and J are TRBV6-1 and TRBJ2-2, with 9 positions matching TRBD1. Germline lookup yields CDR1 MNHNS and CDR2 SASEGT. J was trimmed by 4 bases and V by 6 bases; bases with no gene match: 15. This CDR3 spans 18 amino acids.

The chain carries TRBV13 and TRBJ2-2, with TRBD2 matching 15 bases. The V gene's germline CDR1 is PRHDT and CDR2 FYEKMQ (reference sequence). With V trimmed by 5 bases and J by 4 bases, 5 bases remained unmatched. The CDR3 extends over 17 amino acids. CDR3 DNA: TGTGCCAGCAGCCACGGGACTAGCGGGAGGATCACCGGGGAGCTGTTTTTT. It is translated as CASSHGTSGRITGELFF.

The genes are TRBV28 and TRBJ1-4, with D possibly matching TRBD1 (5 bases). The germline gives CDR1 MDHEN, CDR2 SYDVKM. The CDR3 loop spans 15 amino acids. The V gene lost 6 bases and the J gene lost 7 bases, with 18 bases spanning the gap. The CDR3 protein is CASRLSGGGFEKLFF. CDR3 bases: TGTGCCAGCAGGCTATCGGGGGGGGGGTTTGAAAAACTGTTTTTT. The full variable domain, completed using reference TRBV28 and TRBJ1-4, is DVKVTQSSRYLVKRTGEKVFLECVQDMDHENMFWYRQDPGLGLRLIYFSYDVKMKEKGDIPEGYSVSREKKERFSLILESASTNQTSMYLCASRLSGGGFEKLFFGSGTQLSVL.

This clonotype was seen more than once but under ten times. The CDR3 nucleotides read TGTGCCAGCAGTTCGCTGGGACAGGCGATCCATCAGCCCCAGCATTTT. Translating gives CASSSLGQAIHQPQHF. The V and J genes are TRBV28 and TRBJ1-5; 8 nucleotides agree with TRBD1. The germline V gene encodes CDR1 MDHEN and CDR2 SYDVKM. The CDR3 extends over 16 amino acids. V gave up 4 bases and J gave up 5 bases; unmatched junction bases: 10.

The table lists this clonotype with many counts. The chain carries TRBV12-3 or TRBV12-4 and TRBJ2-2, with 11 bases identical to TRBD1. The CDR3 runs to 15 residues. Losses at the gene ends were 6 bases for V and 2 bases for J; bases not matched to a gene: 2. The CDR3 DNA is TGTGCCAGCAGCTGGACAGGGGGCAACACCGGGGAGCTGTTTTTT. It is translated as CASSWTGGNTGELFF.

This clonotype has only a few counts. The rearrangement uses TRBV19 and TRBJ2-5; a weak D match, TRBD2 (6 bases). CDR3 length: 17 residues. Germline V gene lookup returns CDR1 LNHDA and CDR2 SQIVND (reference sequence). V lost 6 bases, J lost 1 base, and 21 bases lay in between. The CDR3 reads CASSLWGGGAVQETQYF. DNA of the CDR3: TGTGCCAGTAGCCTGTGGGGAGGCGGGGCGGTCCAAGAGACCCAGTACTTC.

The chain is built from TRBV24-1 and TRBJ2-1; TRBD2 agrees at 9 bases. After removal of 2 bases from V and 8 bases from J, the junction contained 6 bases not matched to a gene. CDR1 is KGHDR, CDR2 SFDVKD, per germline. The CDR3 runs 15 residues. DNA for the CDR3: TGTGCCACCAGTGATTCCGGGACTAGCAAAGATGAGCAGTTCTTC. Translation: CATSDSGTSKDEQFF.

This clonotype occurred many times. The chain recombines TRBV12-3 or TRBV12-4 with TRBJ1-2; possibly TRBD1 for D (6 bases). The CDR3 sequence is 15 residues long. V dropped 5 bases and J dropped 7 bases, with 20 bases sitting between them. CDR3: CASSMALAGGPGYTF. CDR3 sequence (DNA): TGTGCCAGCAGTATGGCCTTGGCGGGGGGCCCTGGCTACACCTTC.